The 22 T cell receptor beta chains listed next were all sequenced from one sample in a study of T-cell reconstitution after alpha-beta-depleted transplantation in children. Construction of the TCRbeta library involved unique molecular identifiers. TCRdb reprocessed the PCR reads with MiXCR, giving one entry per CDR3 protein. The data contain approximately 800,000 distinct CDR3 sequences, 15% to 20% of them singletons. This material consisted of PBMCs, mostly from graft donor cells, taken 360 days after TCRalphabeta/CD19-depleted stem cell transplant. Every receptor here comes from a male patient aged 5 to 17 who had a stem cell transplant for acute lymphoblastic leukemia, so the T cells may come from the graft donor.

The chain employs TRBV4-1 and TRBJ2-2, with TRBD2 matching 8 bases. The trim removed 3 bases at V and 6 bases at J, leaving 6 bases unmatched. The CDR3 spans 15 residues. The germline V gene has CDR1 MGHRA and CDR2 YSYEKL. This CDR3 is CASSHRAGVPGELFF. CDR3 coding DNA: TGCGCCAGCAGCCATCGAGCGGGAGTCCCCGGGGAGCTGTTTTTT.

The rearrangement links TRBV5-5 to TRBJ2-3; 7 bases line up with TRBD2. The CDR3 is 16 residues long. The junction had 4 bases not matched to a gene; V was cut back by 0 bases and J by 0 bases. Germline CDR1 reads SGHKS; CDR2 reads YYEKEE (reference sequence). This chain's CDR3 is CASSLGKGGSTDTQYF. The CDR3 DNA reads TGTGCCAGCAGCTTGGGCAAGGGAGGGAGCACAGATACGCAGTATTTT.

J is TRBJ1-2 and V is TRBV15, with D perhaps TRBD1 (5 bases). The V and J ends lost 4 bases and 8 bases respectively, with 20 bases between them. The CDR3 has 15 residues. Germline assignment: CDR1 LNHNV and CDR2 YYDKDF (reference sequence). DNA of the CDR3: TGTGCCACCAGCAACAGGAACATCCCTCTAGGAGGCTACACCTTC. Its translation: CATSNRNIPLGGYTF.

J is TRBJ2-1 and V is TRBV27, with 8 bases matching TRBD1. Per the germline V gene, CDR1 is MNHEY and CDR2 is SMNVEV (reference sequence). V lost 6 bases, J lost 1 base, and 5 bases stayed unmatched. The CDR3 consists of 15 residues. CDR3 bases: TGTGCCAGCAGAGGCCGGACAGGGTCCTACAATGAGCAGTTCTTC. It is translated as CASRGRTGSYNEQFF.

This clonotype was recorded once. The chain is built from TRBV20-1 and TRBJ2-2, with 8 bases that match TRBD2. The CDR3 has 15 residues. The germline V gene encodes CDR1 DFQATT and CDR2 SNEGSKA (reference sequence). Losses at the gene ends were 2 bases for V and 4 bases for J; bases not matched to a gene: 6. The chain's CDR3 is CSARKSGRATGELFF. In DNA form, the CDR3 reads TGCAGTGCTAGAAAGAGCGGGAGAGCCACCGGGGAGCTGTTTTTT.

This clonotype was counted only a few times. This chain's CDR3 is CASSYGGRGLGKQYF. Written as DNA, the CDR3 is TGTGCCAGCAGTTATGGGGGAAGGGGGCTGGGGAAGCAGTACTTC. V and J are TRBV28 and TRBJ2-7, with 7 bases aligning to TRBD1. V gave up 4 bases and J gave up 8 bases; unmatched junction bases: 14. The V gene's germline CDR1 is MDHEN and CDR2 SYDVKM. The CDR3 spans 15 residues.

The chain uses TRBV11-1 and TRBJ2-2, with TRBD2 matching over 13 bases. The CDR3 is made up of 19 amino acids. Germline assignment: CDR1 SGHAT and CDR2 FQDESV (reference sequence). Trimming took 3 bases from V and 1 from J; bases not matched to a gene: 8. The CDR3 region is CASSFRTSGRGWNTGELFF. CDR3 bases: TGTGCCAGCAGCTTCCGGACTAGCGGGAGAGGCTGGAACACCGGGGAGCTGTTTTTT. Based on the CDR3 plus reference TRBV11-1 and TRBJ2-2, the full variable domain is EAEVAQSPRYKITEKSQAVAFWCDPISGHATLYWYRQILGQGPELLVQFQDESVVDDSQLPKDRFSAERLKGVDSTLKIQPAELGDSAMYLCASSFRTSGRGWNTGELFFGEGSRLTVL.

The J gene is TRBJ2-3, the V gene TRBV29-1; 7 nucleotides align to TRBD1. Trimming cost V 8 bases and J 4 bases; bases outside gene matches: 6. CDR1 SQVTM and CDR2 ANQGSEA come from the germline V gene. There are 12 residues in the CDR3. This chain's CDR3 is CSSRQGADTQYF. CDR3 bases: TGCAGCTCAAGACAGGGCGCAGATACGCAGTATTTT.

This clonotype was picked up many times. V gene TRBV12-3 or TRBV12-4 combines with J gene TRBJ2-2, with TRBD1 as a possible D gene (7 bases). With 3 bases removed from V and 4 bases from J, the gap between germline ends came to 12 bases. CDR3 length: 15 amino acids. The CDR3 region is CASSFFQGGTGELFF. CDR3 DNA sequence: TGTGCCAGCAGTTTCTTCCAGGGGGGCACCGGGGAGCTGTTTTTT.

A word on this clonotype: One junction end disagrees with the germline gene, perhaps due to a read error. For the CDR3, the DNA is TGTGTCAGTAGTATTTCGGTCTCAGGGGGCACTGAAGCTTTCTTT. Amino acid sequence: CVSSISVSGGTEAFF. The chain employs TRBV19 and TRBJ1-1; 7 bases fit TRBD1. CDR3 length equals 15 residues. Germline V gene lookup returns CDR1 LNHDA and CDR2 SQIVND (reference sequence).

This clonotype was seen a handful of times. The DNA of the CDR3 is TGCAGTGCTAGAGCCGACGGACTATATGGCTACACCTTC. Its translation: CSARADGLYGYTF. This chain connects TRBV20-1 to TRBJ1-2; D is undetermined. V lost 1 base and J lost 5, with 11 bases in between. The germline CDR1 and CDR2 sequences are DFQATT and SNEGSKA (reference sequence). The CDR3 length is 13 residues.

This clonotype was counted between two and nine times. The chain carries TRBV2 and TRBJ2-7; D gene uncertain. CDR1 is SNHLY, CDR2 FYNNEI, per germline. The CDR3 extends over 10 amino acids. V was shortened by 0 bases and J by 7 bases, with 1 base between the two germline ends. The CDR3 coding sequence is TGTGCCAGCAGTGAAGCTGAGCAGTACTTC. Translation gives CASSEAEQYF.

The table lists this clonotype with a count of one. The conserved phenylalanine or tryptophan is not found at the CDR3 terminus, so this likely reflects a read error. The chain employs TRBV24-1 and TRBJ2-1, with 9 bases that match TRBD2. The CDR3 extends over 23 amino acids. The ends lost 9 bases at V and 0 bases at J; junction bases unmatched: 29. Germline CDR1 and CDR2: KGHDR and SFDVKD. CDR3 loop: CATSTKRGVAVSNTPSSYNEQFL. CDR3 nucleotides: TGTGCCACCTCTACGAAGCGGGGGGTAGCGGTCAGTAATACGCCTAGCTCCTACAATGAGCAGTTCTTG.

The rearrangement joins TRBV6-1 to TRBJ2-2; 10 positions agree with TRBD2. The CDR3 totals 14 residues. Trimming removed 6 bases from V and 7 bases from J; junction bases left unmatched: 5. Germline CDR1 reads MNHNS; CDR2 reads SASEGT. The CDR3: CASRAGGRNGELFF. In DNA, the CDR3 is TGTGCCAGCAGAGCGGGAGGGCGGAACGGGGAGCTGTTTTTT.

The rearrangement joins TRBV11-1 to TRBJ2-1; 14 nucleotides align to TRBD2. Germline loops: CDR1 SGHAT, CDR2 FQDESV (reference sequence). CDR3 size: 15 residues. J lost 7 bases, V lost 6 bases, and 5 bases had no gene match. The CDR3 spells CASRRLAGGRNEQFF. CDR3 coding DNA: TGTGCCAGCAGACGACTAGCGGGAGGGAGGAATGAGCAGTTCTTC.

This clonotype was seen many times. The V gene is TRBV20-1, the J gene TRBJ2-1; TRBD1 aligns across 10 bases. The CDR3 extends over 17 amino acids. The J segment lost 4 bases and the V segment lost 5 bases, leaving 14 bases of the junction unmatched. The germline V gene encodes CDR1 DFQATT and CDR2 SNEGSKA (reference sequence). CDR3 amino acids: CSALVGTRDRGYNEQFF. The DNA for the CDR3 is TGCAGTGCTTTAGTGGGGACCCGGGACAGGGGATACAATGAGCAGTTCTTC.

This rearrangement joins TRBV4-2 to TRBJ2-7; 8 positions agree with TRBD2. CDR3 length equals 14 residues. Germline assignment: CDR1 LGHNA and CDR2 YNFKEQ. The ends lost 8 bases at V and 3 bases at J; junction bases unmatched: 9. CDR3 loop: CASGSGTRHYEQYF. For the CDR3, the DNA is TGTGCCAGCGGGTCCGGGACTAGGCACTACGAGCAGTACTTC.

This clonotype was seen many times. The gene calls are TRBV7-9 and TRBJ2-2; tentatively, D is TRBD2 (5 bases). Germline CDR1 is SEHNR and CDR2 is FQNEAQ (reference sequence). V was clipped by 7 bases and J by 8 bases, with 8 bases between them. This CDR3 is built from 11 residues. The CDR3 loop is CASKSGGELFF. DNA for the CDR3: TGTGCCAGCAAAAGCGGAGGGGAGCTGTTTTTT. Full variable domain (rest looked up from reference TRBV7-9 and TRBJ2-2): DTGVSQNPRHKITKRGQNVTFRCDPISEHNRLYWYRQTLGQGPEFLTYFQNEAQLEKSRLLSDRFSAERPKGSFSTLEIQRTEQGDSAMYLCASKSGGELFFGEGSRLTVL.

CDR3 loop: CASSTTSGSRTDTQYF. In DNA, the CDR3 is TGTGCCAGCAGCACGACTAGCGGGAGTCGGACAGATACGCAGTATTTT. This chain uses TRBV7-9 with TRBJ2-3; 12 nucleotides line up with TRBD2. The CDR3 is made up of 16 amino acids. Germline V gives CDR1 SEHNR, CDR2 FQNEAQ (reference sequence). Unmatched junction bases numbered 6, after V lost 5 bases and J lost 3 bases. Using reference TRBV7-9 and TRBJ2-3 for the parts outside the CDR3, the full variable domain is DTGVSQNPRHKITKRGQNVTFRCDPISEHNRLYWYRQTLGQGPEFLTYFQNEAQLEKSRLLSDRFSAERPKGSFSTLEIQRTEQGDSAMYLCASSTTSGSRTDTQYFGPGTRLTVL.

V gene TRBV2 combines with J gene TRBJ2-1; 9 positions agree with TRBD2. V trimming: 4 bases; J trimming: 10 bases; junction bases outside the gene matches: 5. The CDR3 covers 13 residues. In germline, CDR1 is SNHLY, CDR2 FYNNEI. The CDR3 region has the DNA TGTGCCAGCAGTGCTAGCGGGATAAGGGAGCAGTTCTTC. It is translated as CASSASGIREQFF.

This clonotype was picked up a small number of times. The rearrangement uses TRBV2 and TRBJ2-7, with D perhaps assigned TRBD1 or TRBD2 (5 bases each). Trimming took off 8 bases at V and 6 bases at J, with 17 bases between the two ends. The CDR3 is 13 amino acids. Germline values: CDR1 SNHLY, CDR2 FYNNEI. Here the CDR3 reads CASWGFRSGEQYF. The CDR3 DNA follows: TGTGCCAGCTGGGGGTTTCGGAGCGGCGAGCAGTACTTC. The whole variable domain, filled in from reference TRBV2 and TRBJ2-7, reads EPEVTQTPSHQVTQMGQEVILRCVPISNHLYFYWYRQILGQKVEFLVSFYNNEISEKSEIFDDQFSVERPDGSNFTLKIRSTKLEDSAMYFCASWGFRSGEQYFGPGTRLTVT.

This clonotype was observed a few times. This rearrangement joins TRBV27 to TRBJ2-1; TRBD2 is a possible D gene (8 bases). The CDR3 is 17 amino acids. V lost 2 bases and J lost 3, with 17 bases in between. Germline V lookup: CDR1 MNHEY, CDR2 SMNVEV (reference sequence). CDR3 in DNA: TGTGCCAGCAGTTTACCAGGGGGACTAGGGGACTACAATGAGCAGTTCTTC. This translates into CASSLPGGLGDYNEQFF.